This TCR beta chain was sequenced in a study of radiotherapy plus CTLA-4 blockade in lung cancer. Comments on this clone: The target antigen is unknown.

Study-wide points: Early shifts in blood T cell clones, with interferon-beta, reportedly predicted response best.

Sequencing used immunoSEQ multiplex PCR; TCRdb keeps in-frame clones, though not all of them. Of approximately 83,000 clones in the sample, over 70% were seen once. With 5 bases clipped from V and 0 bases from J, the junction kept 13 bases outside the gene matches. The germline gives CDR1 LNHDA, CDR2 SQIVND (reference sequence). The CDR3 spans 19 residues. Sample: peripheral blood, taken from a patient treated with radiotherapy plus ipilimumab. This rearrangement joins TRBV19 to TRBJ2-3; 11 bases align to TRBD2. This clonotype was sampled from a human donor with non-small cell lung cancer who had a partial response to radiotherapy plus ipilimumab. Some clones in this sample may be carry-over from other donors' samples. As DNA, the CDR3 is TGTGCCAGTAGTCTCTCGACTAGCGGGATGAGCGTTAGCACAGATACGCAGTATTTT. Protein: CASSLSTSGMSVSTDTQYF.